Reported below is one T cell receptor (beta chain). Its antigen is undetermined. The data stem from a study of vaccination and CD4 T cells after COVID-19. V dropped 1 base and J dropped 5; count of bases not matched to a gene: 6. The CDR3 is made up of 15 amino acids. CDR1 and CDR2 from the germline V gene are SEHNR and FQNEAQ (reference sequence). Treatment noted: roughly 11-day PBMC culture with coronavirus spike peptide pools or control peptides (ViraFEST assay). Prior to the COVID-19 pandemic (2011-2018), the unexposed donor's CD4+ T cells were collected. An Oncomine TCR Beta short-read assay was used to sequence the DNA from cultured CD4+ T cells. TCRdb passed the PCR reads through MiXCR, listing each CDR3 protein once. The profile shows about 3,600 distinct CDR3 sequences, roughly 23% of them singletons.

The sample was CD4+ T cells from blood, cultured in vitro. The rearrangement links TRBV7-9 to TRBJ2-5, with 8 bases that match TRBD2. The receptor comes from a human donor in good health. The CDR3 reads CASSLGVASGETQYF. For the CDR3, the DNA is TGTGCCAGCAGCTTAGGTGTTGCTAGCGGGGAGACCCAGTACTTC.